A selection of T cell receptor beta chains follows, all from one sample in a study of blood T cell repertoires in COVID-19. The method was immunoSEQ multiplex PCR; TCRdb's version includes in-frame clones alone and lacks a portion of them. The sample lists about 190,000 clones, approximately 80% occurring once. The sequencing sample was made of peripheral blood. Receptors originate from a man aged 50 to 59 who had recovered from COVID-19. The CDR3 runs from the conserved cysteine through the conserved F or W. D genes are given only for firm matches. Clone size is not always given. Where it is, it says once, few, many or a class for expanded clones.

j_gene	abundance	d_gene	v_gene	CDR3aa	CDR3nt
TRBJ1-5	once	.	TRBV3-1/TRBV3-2	CASSQDFRNQPQHF	TGTGCCAGCAGCCAAGATTTTCGGAATCAGCCCCAGCATTTT
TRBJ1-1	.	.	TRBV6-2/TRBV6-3	CASSYEAGGQNTEAFF	TGTGCCAGCAGTTACGAGGCGGGCGGCCAGAACACTGAAGCTTTCTTT
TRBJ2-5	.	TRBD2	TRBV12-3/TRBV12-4	CASRREGKETQYF	TGTGCCAGCAGGAGGGAGGGAAAAGAGACCCAGTACTTC
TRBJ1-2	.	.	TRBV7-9	CASSFDGFGGYTF	TGTGCCAGCAGCTTCGACGGGTTCGGTGGCTACACCTTC
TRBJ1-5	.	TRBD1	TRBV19	CASSARTGIQPQHF	TGTGCCAGTAGTGCAAGGACAGGGATTCAGCCCCAGCATTTT
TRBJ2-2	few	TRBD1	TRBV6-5	CASSLDRAGTGELFF	TGTGCCAGCAGCCTGGACAGGGCGGGCACCGGGGAGCTGTTTTTT
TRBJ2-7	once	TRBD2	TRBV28	CASRAGVYEQYF	TGTGCCAGCCGAGCGGGAGTCTACGAGCAGTACTTC
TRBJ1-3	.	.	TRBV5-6	CASSLDNSGNTIYF	TGTGCCAGCAGCTTGGACAACTCTGGAAACACCATATATTTT
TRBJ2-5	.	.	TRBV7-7	CASSSTTGFQETQYF	TGTGCCAGCAGCTCTACGACAGGTTTCCAAGAGACCCAGTACTTC
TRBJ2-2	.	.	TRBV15	CATSASSAGSNRELFF	TGTGCCACCAGCGCCTCCTCTGCGGGAAGTAACAGGGAGCTGTTTTTT
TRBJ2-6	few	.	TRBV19	CASTLSGANVLTF	TGTGCCAGTACCCTCTCTGGGGCCAACGTCCTGACTTTC
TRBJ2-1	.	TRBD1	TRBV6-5	CASRKTGAYNEQFF	TGTGCCAGCAGGAAAACAGGGGCCTACAATGAGCAGTTCTTC
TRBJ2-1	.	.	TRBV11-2	CASSIRQESYNEQFF	TGTGCCAGCAGCATCAGACAGGAGAGCTACAATGAGCAGTTCTTC
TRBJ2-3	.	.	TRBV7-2	CASSWGGQSDTQYF	TGTGCCAGCAGCTGGGGGGGCCAATCAGATACGCAGTATTTT
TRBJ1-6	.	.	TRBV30	CAWRQVSESPLHF	TGTGCCTGGAGACAGGTGTCGGAATCACCCCTCCACTTT
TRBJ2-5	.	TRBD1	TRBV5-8	CASSLDRDVGTQYF	TGTGCCAGCAGCTTAGACAGGGACGTTGGGACCCAGTACTTC
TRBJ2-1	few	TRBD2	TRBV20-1	CSALAGGEQFF	TGCAGTGCTTTAGCGGGAGGGGAGCAGTTCTTC
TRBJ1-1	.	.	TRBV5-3	CARSVLSRGTQKGRPFF	TGTGCCAGAAGCGTACTCTCCCGCGGGACGCAAAAGGGGAGGCCTTTCTTT
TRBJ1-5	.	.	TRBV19	CASSAQDQPQHF	TGTGCCAGTAGTGCTCAGGATCAGCCCCAGCATTTT
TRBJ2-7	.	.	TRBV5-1	CASSLGLDRYSYEQYF	TGCGCCAGCAGCTTGGGATTAGACAGGTACTCCTACGAGCAGTACTTC
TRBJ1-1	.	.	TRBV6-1	CAIRIPGGTEAFF	TGTGCCATCCGAATCCCCGGGGGCACTGAAGCTTTCTTT